The 21 T cell receptor beta chains in this list originate from one sample, sequenced in a study of cytomegalovirus exposure and HLA in healthy donors. The study ran its PCR with 60 Vbeta and 13 Jbeta primers. Method: immunoSEQ multiplex PCR; TCRdb's copy keeps in-frame clones and lacks some. The sample yields some 65,000 clones, approximately 60% seen once. Sequencing input: PBMCs. The receptors were gathered from a man aged 25 to 40 in good health and CMV-seronegative.

The chain combines TRBV5-1 with TRBJ2-2; D is ambiguous. The CDR3 is 13 amino acids. Germline values: CDR1 SGHRS, CDR2 YFSETQ. The V end lost 0 bases, the J end lost 5 bases, and 5 bases lay between the germline ends. CDR3 nucleotides: TGCGCCAGCAGCTTGGACAATACCGGGGAGCTGTTTTTT. Amino acids: CASSLDNTGELFF.

This clone showed up just once. The chain couples TRBV5-4 to TRBJ1-1, with 10 bases matching TRBD1. Looked up from germline, CDR1 is SGHNT and CDR2 is YYREEE (reference sequence). The CDR3 spans 17 residues. V shed 4 bases, J shed 0 bases, and the junction held 9 bases outside the gene matches. CDR3 nucleotide sequence: TGTGCCAGCAGCATCCGGGACAGGGGTCGCATGAACACTGAAGCTTTCTTT. Its translation: CASSIRDRGRMNTEAFF. Full variable domain (missing parts from reference TRBV5-4 and TRBJ1-1): ETGVTQSPTHLIKTRGQQVTLRCSSQSGHNTVSWYQQALGQGPQFIFQYYREEENGRGNFPPRFSGLQFPNYSSELNVNALELDDSALYLCASSIRDRGRMNTEAFFGQGTRLTVV.

The chain links TRBV6-5 to TRBJ1-5, with 9 bases identical to TRBD1. Per germline, CDR1 MNHEY and CDR2 SVGAGI. The CDR3 is made up of 15 amino acids. After removal of 5 bases from V and 6 bases from J, the junction contained 8 bases not matched to a gene. This CDR3 reads CASSRDRELSQPQHF. For the CDR3, the DNA is TGTGCCAGCAGTAGGGACAGGGAGCTCTCTCAGCCCCAGCATTTT.

The rearrangement uses TRBV20-1 and TRBJ2-5; no clear D gene. Trimming stripped 3 bases from V and 3 bases from J, with 2 bases between. The CDR3 runs 10 residues. The germline V gene encodes CDR1 DFQATT and CDR2 SNEGSKA (reference sequence). In DNA form, the CDR3 reads TGCAGTGCTAGTAAAGAGACCCAGTACTTC. It encodes CSASKETQYF.

About this clone: As the CDR3 is not closed by the conserved phenylalanine or tryptophan, this likely results from a read error. The DNA is omitted, as the CDR3 cannot be located on it reliably, and the CDR3 follows TCRdb's listing. V is TRBV5-6 and J is TRBJ2-7; TRBD1, the table's D call, lacks a check against the DNA. The germline gives CDR1 SGHDT, CDR2 YYEEEE. The CDR3 is made up of 11 amino acids, end residues included. CDR3: CASSSTGQIWY.

V gene TRBV29-1 combines with J gene TRBJ1-2; D unresolved. In germline, CDR1 is SQVTM, CDR2 ANQGSEA. Trimming cost V 0 bases and J 8 bases, with 7 bases left between them. The CDR3 is 11 amino acids. As DNA, the CDR3 is TGCAGCGTTGAAGATCGGCGGGGCTACACCTTC. Its protein product is CSVEDRRGYTF.

The chain has TRBV6-5 and TRBJ2-2; 7 positions match TRBD1. The CDR3 consists of 15 residues. The V gene's germline CDR1 is MNHEY and CDR2 SVGAGI. The trim removed 6 bases at V and 8 bases at J, leaving 12 bases unmatched. Here the CDR3 reads CASSPRGLAGGELFF. Here the CDR3 DNA reads TGTGCCAGCAGCCCGAGGGGGCTCGCTGGGGGGGAGCTGTTTTTT.

J is TRBJ2-1 and V is TRBV23-1, with TRBD1 identical over 8 bases. TRBV23-1 is an open reading frame whose function is uncertain. Trimming at V came to 3 bases and at J to 8 bases, leaving 12 bases not matched to a gene. The CDR3 is 16 residues long. The CDR3 here is CASSHFTGGYSDEQFF. Here the CDR3 DNA reads TGCGCCAGCAGTCACTTTACAGGGGGGTATAGCGATGAGCAGTTCTTC.

The V call is TRBV20-1, the J call TRBJ1-1; D unresolved. Germline CDR1 DFQATT, CDR2 SNEGSKA (reference sequence). This CDR3 is built from 11 residues. CDR3 sequence: CSSLGNTEAFF. The CDR3 DNA follows: TGCAGCTCACTAGGGAACACTGAAGCTTTCTTT.

This chain links TRBV6-4 with TRBJ2-1, with 11 bases lining up with TRBD2. CDR3 length equals 16 residues. Germline CDR1 and CDR2: MRHNA and SNTAGT. V was clipped by 0 bases and J by 5 bases; unmatched bases: 3. The CDR3 here is CASSDSPSGGHNEQFF. The CDR3 DNA sequence: TGTGCCAGCAGTGACTCGCCTAGCGGGGGGCACAATGAGCAGTTCTTC.

By share of the sample, this clone is medium-sized. This same CDR3 is encoded by further DNA sequences in the sample. The V and J genes are TRBV6-5 and TRBJ2-3, with TRBD1 matching over 8 bases. CDR1 and CDR2 from the germline V gene are MNHEY and SVGAGI. CDR3 length equals 15 residues. V shed 0 bases, J shed 2 bases, and the junction held 1 base outside the gene matches. The CDR3 protein is CASSYSGQVTDTQYF. CDR3 DNA sequence: TGTGCCAGCAGTTACTCGGGACAGGTCACAGATACGCAGTATTTT.

V gene TRBV6-5 combines with J gene TRBJ1-2; 7 bases match TRBD1. CDR3 size: 14 residues. V lost 5 bases and J lost 4; bases outside the gene matches: 7. The germline V gene has CDR1 MNHEY and CDR2 SVGAGI. In nucleotides, the CDR3 is TGTGCCAGCAGTCCCCACAGGGGCGCCTATGGCTACACCTTC. This sequence encodes CASSPHRGAYGYTF.

The chain uses TRBV9 and TRBJ1-2; D not certain. Trimming removed 0 bases from V and 4 bases from J, with 10 bases in between. Germline V gene data show CDR1 as SGDLS and CDR2 as YYNGEE. This CDR3 has 14 amino acids. The CDR3, as DNA: TGTGCCAGCAGCGTAGATCCGGGGAGCTATGGCTACACCTTC. It specifies CASSVDPGSYGYTF.

The rearrangement links TRBV6-5 to TRBJ2-1; TRBD2 aligns across 10 bases. CDR1 is MNHEY and CDR2 is SVGAGI in the germline V gene. V dropped 6 bases and J dropped 1; count of bases not matched to a gene: 3. This CDR3 comprises 15 residues. CDR3 in DNA: TGTGCCAGCAGGACAGCGGGGGGGTCCTACAATGAGCAGTTCTTC. Translation: CASRTAGGSYNEQFF.

The chain recombines TRBV2 with TRBJ1-1; the D is unclear. The CDR3 runs to 16 residues. Germline V gene data show CDR1 as SNHLY and CDR2 as FYNNEI. V shed 5 bases and J shed 9 bases, with 25 bases lying between them. The CDR3: CASSHFGGTAYAQAFF. The CDR3 nucleotides are TGTGCCAGCAGTCATTTTGGCGGCACCGCTTACGCTCAAGCTTTCTTT.

The gene calls are TRBV25-1 and TRBJ2-6; unclear D gene. Between the trimmed V and J ends, which lost 6 bases and 0 bases, there was a span of 3 bases. Germline V gene lookup returns CDR1 MGHDK and CDR2 SYGVNS. This CDR3 has 13 amino acids. As DNA, the CDR3 is TGTGCCAGCAGCAGCTCTGGGGCCAACGTCCTGACTTTC. It translates to CASSSSGANVLTF.

J is TRBJ2-5 and V is TRBV6-1; 9 bases agree with TRBD2. With V trimmed by 8 bases and J by 5 bases, 12 bases remained unmatched. Per germline, CDR1 MNHNS and CDR2 SASEGT. This CDR3 has 15 amino acids. CDR3 DNA sequence: TGTGCCAGCGGTGCCGGCGGGGGGGCCGGTGAGACCCAGTACTTC. It translates to CASGAGGGAGETQYF.

This clone has a handful of counts. The rearrangement uses TRBV30 and TRBJ2-7, with D unclear. CDR3 size: 14 residues. Germline lookup yields CDR1 GTSNPN and CDR2 SVGIG (reference sequence). V gave up 7 bases and J gave up 0 bases, with 16 bases separating them. In DNA, the CDR3 is TGTGCCTCCTCTCAGGTAGGATTCTCCTACGAGCAGTACTTC. It specifies CASSQVGFSYEQYF. The full variable domain, its missing parts supplied by reference TRBV30 and TRBJ2-7, is SQTIHQWPATLVQPVGSPLSLECTVEGTSNPNLYWYRQAAGRGLQLLFYSVGIGQISSEVPQNLSASRPQDRQFILSSKKLLLSDSGFYLCASSQVGFSYEQYFGPGTRLTVT.

This clone has a handful of counts. V gene TRBV27 combines with J gene TRBJ2-1; weak D call: TRBD1 (6 bases). CDR1 MNHEY and CDR2 SMNVEV come from the germline V gene (reference sequence). The ends were cut back, 5 bases at V and 12 bases at J, with 14 bases in the middle. There are 12 residues in the CDR3. CDR3 sequence reads: CASSLRGFGQFF. The CDR3 bases are TGTGCCAGCAGTCTCAGGGGTTTTGGGCAGTTCTTC.

The V call is TRBV15, the J call TRBJ2-5; tentative D call: TRBD2 (6 bases). This CDR3 comprises 14 residues. CDR1 is LNHNV and CDR2 is YYDKDF in the germline V gene (reference sequence). Trimming took off 0 bases at V and 2 bases at J, with 7 bases between the two ends. This CDR3 reads CATSRDGGQETQYF. The CDR3 DNA follows: TGTGCCACCAGCAGAGATGGAGGGCAAGAGACCCAGTACTTC. Drawing the rest from reference TRBV15 and TRBJ2-5, the complete variable domain is DAMVIQNPRYQVTQFGKPVTLSCSQTLNHNVMYWYQQKSSQAPKLLFHYYDKDFNNEADTPDNFQSRRPNTSFCFLDIRSPGLGDTAMYLCATSRDGGQETQYFGPGTRLLVL.

In its sample, this clone was seen a few times. This chain connects TRBV6-1 to TRBJ1-1; D may be TRBD1 (5 bases). This CDR3 has 15 amino acids. V was trimmed by 1 base and J by 0 bases, leaving 9 bases between them. Germline CDR1 and CDR2: MNHNS and SASEGT. The CDR3 spells CASSEDDSMNTEAFF. The CDR3, as DNA: TGTGCCAGCAGTGAAGACGACAGCATGAACACTGAAGCTTTCTTT.